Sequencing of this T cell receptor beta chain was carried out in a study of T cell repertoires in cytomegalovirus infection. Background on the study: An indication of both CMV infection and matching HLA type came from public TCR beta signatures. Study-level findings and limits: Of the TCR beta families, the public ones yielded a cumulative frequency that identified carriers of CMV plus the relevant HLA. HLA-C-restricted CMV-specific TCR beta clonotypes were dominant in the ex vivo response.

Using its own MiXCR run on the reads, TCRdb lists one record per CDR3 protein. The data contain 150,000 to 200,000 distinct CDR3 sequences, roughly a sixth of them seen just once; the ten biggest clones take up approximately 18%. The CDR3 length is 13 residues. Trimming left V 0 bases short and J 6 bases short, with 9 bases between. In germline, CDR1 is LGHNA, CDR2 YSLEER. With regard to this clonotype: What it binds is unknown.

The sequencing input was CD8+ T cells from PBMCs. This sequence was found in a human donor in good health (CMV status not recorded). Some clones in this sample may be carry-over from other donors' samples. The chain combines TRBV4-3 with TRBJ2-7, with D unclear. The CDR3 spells CASSQDLGREQYF. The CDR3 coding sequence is TGCGCCAGCAGCCAAGACCTAGGGCGCGAGCAGTACTTC.